This T cell receptor beta chain was obtained from a study of long-term antiretroviral therapy in people with HIV. V lost 1 base to trimming and J lost 2 bases, with 7 bases between them. This CDR3 contains 14 residues. Looked up from germline, CDR1 is MNHEY and CDR2 is SVGAGI. The immunoSEQ assay was v3.0, run at survey level. The target of sequencing was about 35,000-50,000 T-cell genomes per sample. Data came from immunoSEQ multiplex PCR; TCRdb stores just in-frame clones and leaves some out. Among some 30,000 clones listed, around 97% were seen once. General study findings and limits: Clones that had undergone expansion before ART prevailed in the repertoire throughout all time points. Post-ART samples showed increased diversity that remained below transplant donor control levels.

To note about this clone: Its antigen is unknown.

No fewer than two post-ART and no fewer than one pre-ART PBMC samples existed for each donor. The clonotype was recovered from a man under 40 with HIV. The specimen was unsorted PBMCs, collected 7.6 years after starting antiretroviral therapy. V and J are TRBV6-5 and TRBJ2-3; D is undetermined. In DNA form, the CDR3 reads TGTGCCAGCAGTTACTTGGTGGACACAGATACGCAGTATTTT. Residues: CASSYLVDTDTQYF.